The subject of this entry is one TCR beta chain. The data derive from a study of T-cell memory formation after mild COVID-19. Trimming removed 2 bases at V and 10 bases at J, with 14 bases between. In germline, CDR1 is SEHNR, CDR2 FQNEAQ (reference sequence). This CDR3 is 13 amino acids long. TCRdb reprocessed the 5' RACE reads via MiXCR and lists one record per CDR3 protein. The sample holds roughly 52,000 distinct CDR3 sequences, more than 8% seen once. The sample consisted of PBMCs or a T cell subset sorted from them (not recorded which). The TCR was taken from a man aged 18-30 years who had mild COVID-19 (a few samples of this study predate the infection). Cell type and time point are not known. The gene calls are TRBV7-9 and TRBJ1-1, with D hard to call. The CDR3 here is CASSLLSQRVAFF. The CDR3 coding sequence is TGTGCCAGCAGCTTATTGTCTCAGAGGGTAGCTTTCTTT.